The clone carrying this T cell receptor (beta chain) was seen a few times. Its antigen is still unknown. At the DNA level, this CDR3 is encoded by other sequences in the same sample as well. The data stem from a study of beta chain features in type 1 diabetes. About the research overall: Comparable age, gender and cell yields were observed in patients relative to healthy donors.

Trimming took 8 bases from V and 1 from J, leaving 5 bases between them. Germline V gives CDR1 ENHRY, CDR2 SYGVKD. The CDR3 spans 11 residues. Study outcomes and limitations: Fewer junction insertions and more nucleotide deletions appeared in type 1 diabetes patients. In all four CD4+ subsets, TCRB CDR3 length was significantly, moderately reduced in type 1 diabetes.

The isolated RNA, all of it, was reverse transcribed, so expressed TCRB transcripts were what got sequenced. Sequenced by immunoSEQ multiplex PCR; TCRdb stores in-frame clones only, minus some. The sample lists about 740,000 clones, around an eighth occurring once. The clonotype comes from a man aged 18 to 35 with type 1 diabetes. This chain joins TRBV10-3 and TRBJ1-1, with D maybe TRBD1 (5 bases). Material: naive CD4+ T cells from blood. CDR3 DNA sequence: TGTGCCATCCAGGGGAACACTGAAGCTTTCTTT. The encoded protein is CAIQGNTEAFF.